Given below is one T cell receptor beta chain in context. Its antigen is unidentified. This sample stems from a study of CD8 T cells in Susac syndrome. Study-level findings and limits: CD4+ repertoires of Susac syndrome patients lacked detectable clonal expansion.

While CD8+ and CD4+ T cells were isolated negatively, TEMRA cells were enriched by FACS. Reverse transcription of about 0.5 to 1 ug RNA used random hexamers. TCRdb analysed the immunoSEQ multiplex PCR reads with MiXCR anew, one entry per CDR3 protein. The table includes around 200,000 distinct CDR3 sequences, 90% to 95% detected once. The origin of this receptor is a human donor with Susac syndrome. The source material was CD4+ T cells from PBMCs.

CDR3 nucleotides: TGTGCCTGGAGTCCCGACAGGGGCCCGACCTATGGCTACACCTTC. As protein: CAWSPDRGPTYGYTF. The chain employs TRBV30 and TRBJ1-2, with 8 bases that match TRBD1. Germline V lookup: CDR1 GTSNPN, CDR2 SVGIG (reference sequence). The CDR3 covers 15 residues. Trimming at V came to 2 bases and at J to 4 bases, leaving 9 bases not matched to a gene.